The entry that follows covers one TCR beta chain sequence. Through a sample-barcoded 5' primer and a J-beta primer mix, a second PCR was run for roughly 7 to 11 cycles. TCRdb re-called the 5' RACE reads with MiXCR, one entry per CDR3 protein. The repertoire consists of over 1.5 million distinct CDR3 sequences, with around 50% occurring once and the leading ten covering over 2%. These data originate in a study of blood T cells in healthy people across ages. V shed 5 bases and J shed 3 bases, with 17 bases lying between them. The CDR3 length is 16 residues. In germline, CDR1 is SGHVS, CDR2 FQNEAQ. The clonotype comes from a woman between 40 and 55 years old in good health. The source material was blood. The rearrangement links TRBV7-8 to TRBJ2-1, with D unresolved. The CDR3 loop reads CASSPRPSRNYNEQFF. In DNA form, the CDR3 reads TGTGCCAGCAGCCCCCGACCCTCCAGGAACTACAATGAGCAGTTCTTC.